This T cell receptor beta chain was sequenced for a study of blood T cell repertoires in COVID-19. At the level of the study: There were acute and convalescent COVID-19 samples, and they came from the United States, Italy and Spain. Sample material is recorded as cDNA or gDNA derived from T cells, B-cell-depleted T cells, or PBMCs.

Looked up from germline, CDR1 is MNHEY and CDR2 is SMNVEV (reference sequence). V gave up 5 bases and J gave up 2 bases, with 10 bases separating them. The CDR3 totals 13 residues. Per the original data handling: Reference gene primer amplification in the assay estimated nucleated cell counts. Assay used: immunoSEQ multiplex PCR; TCRdb lists only in-frame clones, some missing. V, J and clone size derive from that table, while D and trimming were established from the DNA sequence. This table has about 130,000 clones, roughly nine tenths appearing once. Those enrolled in Seattle joined during active infection and were followed longitudinally afterward.

The chain combines TRBV27 with TRBJ2-7; perhaps TRBD2 as D (5 bases). This clonotype originated in a man between 60 and 75 years old with COVID-19, enrolled during active disease. Material: peripheral blood. The CDR3 sequence is CASSLGVTYEQYF. In DNA form, the CDR3 reads TGTGCCAGCAGTCTCGGGGTAACCTACGAGCAGTACTTC.